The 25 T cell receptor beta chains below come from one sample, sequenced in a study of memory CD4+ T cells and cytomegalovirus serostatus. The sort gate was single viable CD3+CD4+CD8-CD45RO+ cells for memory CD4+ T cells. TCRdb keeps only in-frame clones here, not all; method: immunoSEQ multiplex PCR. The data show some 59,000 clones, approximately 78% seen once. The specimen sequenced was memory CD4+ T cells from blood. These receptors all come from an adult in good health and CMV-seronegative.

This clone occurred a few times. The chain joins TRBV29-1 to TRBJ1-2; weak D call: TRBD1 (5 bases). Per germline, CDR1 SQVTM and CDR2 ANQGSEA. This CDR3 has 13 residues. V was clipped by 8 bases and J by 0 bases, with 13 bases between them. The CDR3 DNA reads TGCAGCACCCTAGACAGTTCTAACTATGGCTACACCTTC. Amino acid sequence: CSTLDSSNYGYTF.

The CDR3 region is CASSPTGGGDQPQHF. For the CDR3, the DNA is TGTGCCAGCAGTCCCACAGGGGGAGGAGATCAGCCCCAGCATTTT. The genes are TRBV28 and TRBJ1-5; 8 bases are shared with TRBD1. This CDR3 has 15 amino acids. Trimming took 5 bases from V and 5 from J; bases not matched to a gene: 8. CDR1 is MDHEN, CDR2 SYDVKM, per germline. Drawing the rest from reference TRBV28 and TRBJ1-5, the complete variable domain is DVKVTQSSRYLVKRTGEKVFLECVQDMDHENMFWYRQDPGLGLRLIYFSYDVKMKEKGDIPEGYSVSREKKERFSLILESASTNQTSMYLCASSPTGGGDQPQHFGDGTRLSIL.

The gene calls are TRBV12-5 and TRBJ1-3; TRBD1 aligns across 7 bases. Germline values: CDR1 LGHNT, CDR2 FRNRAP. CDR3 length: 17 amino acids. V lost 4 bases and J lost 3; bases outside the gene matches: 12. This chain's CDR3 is CASGSAYRGRYGNTIYF. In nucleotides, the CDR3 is TGTGCTAGTGGTTCGGCCTACAGGGGACGTTATGGAAACACCATATATTTT.

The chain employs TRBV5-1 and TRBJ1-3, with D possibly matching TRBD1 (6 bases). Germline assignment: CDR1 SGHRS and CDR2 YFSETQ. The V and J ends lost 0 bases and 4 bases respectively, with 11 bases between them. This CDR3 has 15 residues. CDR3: CASSLGDTGGNTIYF. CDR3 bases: TGCGCCAGCAGCTTGGGGGATACAGGGGGAAACACCATATATTTT.

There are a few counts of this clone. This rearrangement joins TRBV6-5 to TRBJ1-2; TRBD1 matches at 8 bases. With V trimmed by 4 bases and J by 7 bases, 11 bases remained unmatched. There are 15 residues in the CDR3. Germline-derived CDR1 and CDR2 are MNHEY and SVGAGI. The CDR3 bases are TGTGCCAGCAGTTCCCCCGGCAGGGGGCTTAGTGGCTACACCTTC. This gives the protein CASSSPGRGLSGYTF.

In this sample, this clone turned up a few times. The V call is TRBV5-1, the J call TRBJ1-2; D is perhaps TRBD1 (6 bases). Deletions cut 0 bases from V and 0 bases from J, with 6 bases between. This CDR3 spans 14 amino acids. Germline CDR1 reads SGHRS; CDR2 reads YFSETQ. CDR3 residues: CASSLGQANYGYTF. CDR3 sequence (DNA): TGCGCCAGCAGCTTGGGACAGGCTAACTATGGCTACACCTTC.

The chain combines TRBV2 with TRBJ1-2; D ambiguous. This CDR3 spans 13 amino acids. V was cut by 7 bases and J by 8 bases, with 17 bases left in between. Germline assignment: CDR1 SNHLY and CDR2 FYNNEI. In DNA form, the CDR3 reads TGTGCCAGCATGAAGGAAAGGGAGAACGGCTACACCTTC. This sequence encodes CASMKERENGYTF. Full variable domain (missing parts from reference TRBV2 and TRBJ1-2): EPEVTQTPSHQVTQMGQEVILRCVPISNHLYFYWYRQILGQKVEFLVSFYNNEISEKSEIFDDQFSVERPDGSNFTLKIRSTKLEDSAMYFCASMKERENGYTFGSGTRLTVV.

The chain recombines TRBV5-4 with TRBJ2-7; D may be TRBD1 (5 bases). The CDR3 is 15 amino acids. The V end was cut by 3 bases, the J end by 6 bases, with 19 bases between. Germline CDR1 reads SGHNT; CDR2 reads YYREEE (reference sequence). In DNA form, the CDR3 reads TGTGCCAGCAGCTCATCCTATACCAGGGTGCTCGAGCAGTACTTC. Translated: CASSSSYTRVLEQYF.

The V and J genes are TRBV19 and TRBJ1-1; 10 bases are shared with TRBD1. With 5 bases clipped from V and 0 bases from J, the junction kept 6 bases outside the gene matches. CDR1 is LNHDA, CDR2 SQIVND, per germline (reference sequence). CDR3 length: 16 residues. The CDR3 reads CASSVGTGDMNTEAFF. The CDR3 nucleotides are TGTGCCAGTAGTGTAGGGACAGGGGACATGAACACTGAAGCTTTCTTT.

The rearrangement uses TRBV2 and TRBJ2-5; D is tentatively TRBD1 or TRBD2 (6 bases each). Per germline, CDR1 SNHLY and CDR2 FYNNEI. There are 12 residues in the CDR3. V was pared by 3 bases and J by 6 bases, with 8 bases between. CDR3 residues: CASSDGGQTQYF. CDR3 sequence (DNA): TGTGCCAGCAGTGATGGGGGGCAGACCCAGTACTTC.

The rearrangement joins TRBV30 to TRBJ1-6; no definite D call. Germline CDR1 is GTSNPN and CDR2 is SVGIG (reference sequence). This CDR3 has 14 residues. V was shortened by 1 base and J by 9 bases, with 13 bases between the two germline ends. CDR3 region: CAWSEMAMGSPLHF. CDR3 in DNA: TGTGCCTGGAGTGAAATGGCGATGGGTTCACCCCTCCACTTT.

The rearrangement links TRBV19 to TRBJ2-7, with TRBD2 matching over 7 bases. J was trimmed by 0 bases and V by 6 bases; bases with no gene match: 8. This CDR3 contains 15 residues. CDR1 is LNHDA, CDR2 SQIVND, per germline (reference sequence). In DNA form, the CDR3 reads TGTGCCAGTAGCTTTAGCGGGCCGCCCTCCTACGAGCAGTACTTC. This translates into CASSFSGPPSYEQYF.

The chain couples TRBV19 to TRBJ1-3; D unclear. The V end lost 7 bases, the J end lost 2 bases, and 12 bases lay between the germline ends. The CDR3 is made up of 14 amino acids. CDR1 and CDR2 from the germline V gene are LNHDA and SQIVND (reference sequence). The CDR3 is CASKKGAAGNTIYF. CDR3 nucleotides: TGTGCCAGTAAAAAGGGAGCAGCTGGAAACACCATATATTTT.

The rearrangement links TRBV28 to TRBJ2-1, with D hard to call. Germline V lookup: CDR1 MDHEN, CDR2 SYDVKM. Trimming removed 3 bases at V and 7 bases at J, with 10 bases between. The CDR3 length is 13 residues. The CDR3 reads CASSFPDRNEQFF. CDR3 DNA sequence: TGTGCCAGCAGTTTCCCCGACCGAAATGAGCAGTTCTTC.

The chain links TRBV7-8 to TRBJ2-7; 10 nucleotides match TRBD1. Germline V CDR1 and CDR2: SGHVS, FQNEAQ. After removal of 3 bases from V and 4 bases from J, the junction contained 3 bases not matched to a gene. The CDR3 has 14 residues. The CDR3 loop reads CASSFRDRGYEQYF. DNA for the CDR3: TGTGCCAGCAGCTTCCGGGACAGGGGTTACGAGCAGTACTTC.

The CDR3 protein is CASSLGGQYGYTF. In DNA, the CDR3 is TGTGCCAGCAGCTTGGGCGGTCAGTATGGCTACACCTTC. The chain recombines TRBV5-4 with TRBJ1-2; D unclear. Germline CDR1 reads SGHNT; CDR2 reads YYREEE (reference sequence). With 0 bases removed from V and 5 bases from J, the gap between germline ends came to 8 bases. This CDR3 has 13 residues.

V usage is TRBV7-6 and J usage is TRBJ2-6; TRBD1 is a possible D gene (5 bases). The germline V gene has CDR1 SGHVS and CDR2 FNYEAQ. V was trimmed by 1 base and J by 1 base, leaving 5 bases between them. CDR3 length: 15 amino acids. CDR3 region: CASSLGQSGANVLTF. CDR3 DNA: TGTGCCAGCAGCTTAGGACAGTCTGGGGCCAACGTCCTGACTTTC.

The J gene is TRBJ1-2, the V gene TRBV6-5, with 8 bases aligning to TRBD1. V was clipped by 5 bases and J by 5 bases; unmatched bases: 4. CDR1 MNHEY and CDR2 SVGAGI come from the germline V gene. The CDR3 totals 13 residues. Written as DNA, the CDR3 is TGTGCCAGCAGTGGAGGACAGGGATATGGCTACACCTTC. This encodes CASSGGQGYGYTF.

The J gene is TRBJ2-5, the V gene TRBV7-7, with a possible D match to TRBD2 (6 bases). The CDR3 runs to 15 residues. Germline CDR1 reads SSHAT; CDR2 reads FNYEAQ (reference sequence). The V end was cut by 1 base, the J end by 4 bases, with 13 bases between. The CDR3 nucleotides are TGTGCCAGCAGCTTAGGCCAGGGAGGCAGAGAGACCCAGTACTTC. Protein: CASSLGQGGRETQYF.

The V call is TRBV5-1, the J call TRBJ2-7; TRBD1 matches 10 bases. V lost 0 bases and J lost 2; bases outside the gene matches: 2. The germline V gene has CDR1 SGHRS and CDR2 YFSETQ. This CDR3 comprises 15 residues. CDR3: CASSLAGQGTYEQYF. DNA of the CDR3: TGCGCCAGCAGCTTGGCGGGACAGGGGACCTACGAGCAGTACTTC. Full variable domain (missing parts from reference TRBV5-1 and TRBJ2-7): KAGVTQTPRYLIKTRGQQVTLSCSPISGHRSVSWYQQTPGQGLQFLFEYFSETQRNKGNFPGRFSGRQFSNSRSEMNVSTLELGDSALYLCASSLAGQGTYEQYFGPGTRLTVT.

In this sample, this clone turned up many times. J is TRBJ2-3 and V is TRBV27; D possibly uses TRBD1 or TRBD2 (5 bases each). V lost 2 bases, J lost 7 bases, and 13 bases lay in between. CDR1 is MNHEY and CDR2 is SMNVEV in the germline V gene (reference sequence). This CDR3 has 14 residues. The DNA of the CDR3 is TGTGCCAGCAGTTTACGGGGCGACAGTTATACGCAGTATTTT. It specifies CASSLRGDSYTQYF.

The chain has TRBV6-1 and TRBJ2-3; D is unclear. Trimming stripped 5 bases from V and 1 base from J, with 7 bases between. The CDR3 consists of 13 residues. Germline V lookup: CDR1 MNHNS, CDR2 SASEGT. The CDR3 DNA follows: TGTGCCAGCAGTCTACTTGGCACAGATACGCAGTATTTT. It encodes CASSLLGTDTQYF.

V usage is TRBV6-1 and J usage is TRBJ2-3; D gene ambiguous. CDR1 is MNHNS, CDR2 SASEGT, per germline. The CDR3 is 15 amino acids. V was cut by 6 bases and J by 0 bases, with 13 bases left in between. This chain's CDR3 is CASSRPAASTDTQYF. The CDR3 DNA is TGTGCCAGCAGCAGACCGGCTGCTAGCACAGATACGCAGTATTTT.

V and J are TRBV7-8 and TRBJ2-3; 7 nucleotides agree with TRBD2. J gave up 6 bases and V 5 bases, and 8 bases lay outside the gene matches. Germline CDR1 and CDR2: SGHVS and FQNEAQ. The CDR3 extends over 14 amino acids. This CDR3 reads CASSHRTRADTQYF. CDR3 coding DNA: TGTGCCAGCAGCCACAGGACTAGGGCGGATACGCAGTATTTT. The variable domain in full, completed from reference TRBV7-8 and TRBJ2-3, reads GAGVSQSPRYKVAKRGQDVALRCDPISGHVSLFWYQQALGQGPEFLTYFQNEAQLDKSGLPSDRFFAERPEGSVSTLKIQRTQQEDSAVYLCASSHRTRADTQYFGPGTRLTVL.

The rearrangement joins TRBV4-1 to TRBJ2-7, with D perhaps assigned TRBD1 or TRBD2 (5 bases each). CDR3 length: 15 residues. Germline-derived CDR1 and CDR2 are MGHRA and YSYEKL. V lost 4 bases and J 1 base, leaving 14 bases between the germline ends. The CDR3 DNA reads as TGCGCCAGCAGCCGAAACCCGGGACCTTCCTACGAGCAGTACTTC. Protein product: CASSRNPGPSYEQYF.